This T cell receptor beta chain came from a study of blood T cell repertoires in COVID-19. The overall study: COVID-19 samples from acute and convalescent phases originated in the United States, Italy and Spain.

Per the original methods: The assay estimated nucleated cells by amplifying reference gene primers. The data were produced by immunoSEQ multiplex PCR, yet TCRdb's version contains in-frame clones alone and is incomplete. V, J and clone size were drawn from that table, and D and trimming were deduced from the DNA. The repertoire holds about 78,000 clones, with about 89% as singletons. The V end was cut by 5 bases, the J end by 0 bases, with 13 bases between. The CDR3 length is 15 residues. CDR1 and CDR2 from the germline V gene are SGHVS and FNYEAQ. This clonotype was sampled from a woman between 55 and 75 years old with acute or convalescent COVID-19. The J gene is TRBJ1-1, the V gene TRBV7-6; D gene uncertain. The sample taken for sequencing was peripheral blood. The CDR3 reads CASSLNEGLNTEAFF. The CDR3, as DNA: TGTGCCAGCAGCCTAAACGAGGGTCTGAACACTGAAGCTTTCTTT. The full variable domain, in which reference TRBV7-6 and TRBJ1-1 provide the parts outside the CDR3, is GAGVSQSPRYKVTKRGQDVALRCDPISGHVSLYWYRQALGQGPEFLTYFNYEAQQDKSGLPNDRFSAERPEGSISTLTIQRTEQRDSAMYRCASSLNEGLNTEAFFGQGTRLTVV.